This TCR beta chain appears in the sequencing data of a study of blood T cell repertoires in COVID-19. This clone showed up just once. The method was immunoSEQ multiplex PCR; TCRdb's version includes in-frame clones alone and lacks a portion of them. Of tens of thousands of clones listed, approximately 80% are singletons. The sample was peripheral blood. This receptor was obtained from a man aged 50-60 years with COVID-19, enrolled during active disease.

CDR3 nucleotide sequence: TGCGCCAGCAGCACCCGGGGTCAAGAGACCCAGTACTTC. This gives the protein CASSTRGQETQYF. This rearrangement joins TRBV5-1 to TRBJ2-5; a possible D gene is TRBD2 (5 bases). The V gene's germline CDR1 is SGHRS and CDR2 YFSETQ. The CDR3 spans 13 residues. The germline V and J ends were trimmed by 4 bases and 2 bases, with 9 bases remaining between them.